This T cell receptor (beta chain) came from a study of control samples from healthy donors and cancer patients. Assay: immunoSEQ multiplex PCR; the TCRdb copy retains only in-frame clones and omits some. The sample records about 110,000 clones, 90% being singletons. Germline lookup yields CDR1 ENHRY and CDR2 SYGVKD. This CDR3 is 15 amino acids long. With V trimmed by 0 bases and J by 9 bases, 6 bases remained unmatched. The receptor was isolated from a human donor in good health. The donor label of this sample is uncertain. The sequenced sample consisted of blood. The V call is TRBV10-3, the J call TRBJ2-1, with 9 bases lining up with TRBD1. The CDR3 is CAISESGTGPGEQFF. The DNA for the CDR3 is TGTGCCATCAGTGAGTCCGGGACAGGGCCGGGTGAGCAGTTCTTC.